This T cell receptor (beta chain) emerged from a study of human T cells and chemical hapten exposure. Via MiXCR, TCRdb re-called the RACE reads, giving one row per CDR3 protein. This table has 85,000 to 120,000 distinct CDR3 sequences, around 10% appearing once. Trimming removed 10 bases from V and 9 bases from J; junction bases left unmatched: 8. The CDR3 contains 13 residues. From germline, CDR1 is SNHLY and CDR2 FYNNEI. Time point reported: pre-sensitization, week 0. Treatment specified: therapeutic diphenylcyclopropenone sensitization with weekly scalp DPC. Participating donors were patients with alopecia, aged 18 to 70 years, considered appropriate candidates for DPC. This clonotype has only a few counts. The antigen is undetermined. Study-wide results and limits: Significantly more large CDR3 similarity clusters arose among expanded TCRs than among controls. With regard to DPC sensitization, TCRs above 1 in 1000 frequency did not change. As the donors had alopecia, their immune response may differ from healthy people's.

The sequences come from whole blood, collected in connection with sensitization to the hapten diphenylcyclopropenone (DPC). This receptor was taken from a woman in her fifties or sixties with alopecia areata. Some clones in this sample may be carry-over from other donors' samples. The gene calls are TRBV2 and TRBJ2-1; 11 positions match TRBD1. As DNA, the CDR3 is TGTGCCACTTCGGGACAGGGGGAAGGTGAGCAGTTCTTC. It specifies CATSGQGEGEQFF.